The source of this T cell receptor (beta chain) is a study of T cells expressing NK-cell markers. Background on the study: The TCR beta repertoires were obtained from sorted CD3+CD56+NKG2C+, CD3+CD56+NKG2C- and CD3+CD56-NKG2C+ T cells. Notes on the study in general: Dominant NKG2C+ clonotypes were found to form roughly 1.0-7.0% of CD8+ T cells in about 6 donors. For a few donors, these clonotypes were likewise the leading ones in the CD3+CD56-NKG2C+ fraction.

UMI-tagged 5'RACE template switching yielded the TCR beta cDNA. Reanalyzing the 5' RACE reads, TCRdb keeps one entry per CDR3 protein, without DNA. The ten most abundant clones cover approximately 17% of a sample with about 180,000 distinct CDR3 sequences. Concerning this clonotype itself: The target antigen is unknown.

Germline CDR1 SGHRS, CDR2 YFSETQ. This CDR3 contains 18 residues. The chain links TRBV5-1 to TRBJ2-7; there is no DNA to check the TCRdb D call of TRBD2. This clonotype originated in a woman between 18 and 75 years old in good health. Specimen: blood T cells: a sorted CD56 or NKG2C T cell subset, CD4+ or CD8+ T cells, or bulk PBMC T cells (not recorded which). The CDR3 loop reads CASSERTPGLAGAHEQYF. Together with reference TRBV5-1 and TRBJ2-7, the CDR3 gives the full variable domain: KAGVTQTPRYLIKTRGQQVTLSCSPISGHRSVSWYQQTPGQGLQFLFEYFSETQRNKGNFPGRFSGRQFSNSRSEMNVSTLELGDSALYLCASSERTPGLAGAHEQYFGPGTRLTVT.